The clone carrying this T cell receptor (beta chain) has a handful of counts. Its cognate antigen is unknown. TCRdb ran MiXCR on the reads and lists one entry per CDR3 protein. The data show some 60,000 distinct CDR3 sequences, with 55% to 65% seen just once and over 1.5% held by the top ten. The sample belongs to a study of type 1 regulatory T cells. Study-wide background: An in vitro protocol generated T-allo10, a Tr1-enriched, alloantigen-specific CD4 T cell product.

Findings and limits, study-wide: Compared with non-type 1 regulatory T cells, type 1 regulatory T cells showed a more restricted TCR repertoire.

The CDR3 extends over 13 amino acids. Germline assignment: CDR1 DFQATT and CDR2 SNEGSKA (reference sequence). Trimming cost V 5 bases and J 3 bases; bases outside gene matches: 1. The rearrangement links TRBV20-1 to TRBJ2-2; 9 bases fit TRBD1. The TCR sequence derives from a human donor in good health. The sequencing input was cultured non-Tr1 T cells, either the whole culture or a sorted T cell fraction (not recorded which). Here the CDR3 reads CSAWTGDTGELFF. The DNA for the CDR3 is TGCAGTGCTTGGACAGGGGACACCGGGGAGCTGTTTTTT.